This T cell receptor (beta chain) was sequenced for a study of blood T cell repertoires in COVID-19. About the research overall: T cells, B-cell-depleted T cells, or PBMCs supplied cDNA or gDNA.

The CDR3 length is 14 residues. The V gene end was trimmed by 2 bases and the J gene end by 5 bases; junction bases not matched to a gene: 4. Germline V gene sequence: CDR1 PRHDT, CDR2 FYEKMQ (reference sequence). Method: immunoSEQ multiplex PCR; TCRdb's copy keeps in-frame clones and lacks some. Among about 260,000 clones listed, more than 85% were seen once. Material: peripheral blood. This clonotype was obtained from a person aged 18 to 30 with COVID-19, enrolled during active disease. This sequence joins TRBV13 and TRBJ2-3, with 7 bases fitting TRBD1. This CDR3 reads CASSLNRGKDTQYF. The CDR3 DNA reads TGTGCCAGCAGCTTAAACAGGGGCAAAGATACGCAGTATTTT.